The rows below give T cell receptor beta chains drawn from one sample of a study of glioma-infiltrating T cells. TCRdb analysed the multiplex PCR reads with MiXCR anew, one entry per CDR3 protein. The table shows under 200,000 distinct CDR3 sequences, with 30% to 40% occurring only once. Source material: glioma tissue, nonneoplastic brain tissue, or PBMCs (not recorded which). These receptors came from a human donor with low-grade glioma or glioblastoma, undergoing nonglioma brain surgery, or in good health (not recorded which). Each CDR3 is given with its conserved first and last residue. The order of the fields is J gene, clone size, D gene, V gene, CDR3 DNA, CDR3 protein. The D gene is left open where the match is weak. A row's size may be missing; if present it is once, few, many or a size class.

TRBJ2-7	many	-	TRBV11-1	TGTGCCAGCAGCTTATCGGACAGAGACGACTACGAGCAGTACTTC	CASSLSDRDDYEQYF
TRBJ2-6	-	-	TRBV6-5	TGTGCCAGCGCCTCAGGGGCGCCATCCTCTGGGGCCAACGCCCTGACTTTC	CASASGAPSSGANALTF
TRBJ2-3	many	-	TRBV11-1	TGTGCCAGCACAACGGAGATGCGGGTAGATACGCAGTATTTT	CASTTEMRVDTQYF
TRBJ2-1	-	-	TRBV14	TGTGCCAGCAGCCAAGCCAAACTAGGGCCCTACAATGAGCAGTTCTTC	CASSQAKLGPYNEQFF
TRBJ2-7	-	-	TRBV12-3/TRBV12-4	TGTGCCAGCAGCCCAACAGGGAGTGACTACGAGCAGTACTTC	CASSPTGSDYEQYF
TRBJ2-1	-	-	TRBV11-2	TGTGCCAGCAGCTTAGGAGGTTCACGGTCCTACAATGAGCAGTTCTTC	CASSLGGSRSYNEQFF
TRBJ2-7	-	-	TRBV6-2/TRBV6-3	TGTGCCAGCAGTTCCGGAGCGGTATATCTGGGCGAGCAGTACTTC	CASSSGAVYLGEQYF
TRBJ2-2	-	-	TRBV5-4	TGTGTAAGCAGCTTGGTTCCCACCGGGGAGCTGTTTTTT	CVSSLVPTGELFF
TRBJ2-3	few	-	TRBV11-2	TGTGCCAGCAGCTTAGTGCCAGGGGGCACAGATACGCAGTATTTT	CASSLVPGGTDTQYF
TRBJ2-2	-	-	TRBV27	TGTGCCAGCAGTAGAATAGGCTACACCGAGGAGCTGTTTTTT	CASSRIGYTEELFF
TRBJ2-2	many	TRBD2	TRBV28	TGTGCCAGCAGTACTAGCGGGAACACCGGGGAGCTGTTTTTT	CASSTSGNTGELFF
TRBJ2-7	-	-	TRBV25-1	TGTGCCAGCAGTGCGGGGAGTTACTACGAGCAGTACTTC	CASSAGSYYEQYF
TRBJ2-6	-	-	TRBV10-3	TGTGCCATCACAGCCCGGTGGGTCTCTGGGGCCAACGTCCTGACTTTC	CAITARWVSGANVLTF
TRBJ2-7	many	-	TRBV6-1	TGTGCCAGCAGTTTTTGGGGCTCCTACGAGCAGTACTTC	CASSFWGSYEQYF
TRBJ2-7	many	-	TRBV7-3	TGTGCCAGCAGCTTAGGCCAGGCGATCTCCTACGAGCAGTACTTC	CASSLGQAISYEQYF
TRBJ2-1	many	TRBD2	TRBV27	TGTGCCAGCAGTTGGAGCGGGACCTACAATGAGCAGTTCTTC	CASSWSGTYNEQFF
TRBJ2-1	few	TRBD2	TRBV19	TGTGCCAGTAGTCGACTAGCGGCCTACAATGAGCAGTTCTTC	CASSRLAAYNEQFF
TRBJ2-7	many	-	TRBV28	TGTGCCAGCAGTTTATCCGAACTTGAGCAGTACTTC	CASSLSELEQYF
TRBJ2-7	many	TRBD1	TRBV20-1	TGCAGTGCTAGGGGGACAGGGGCTCTCGACGAGCAGTACTTC	CSARGTGALDEQYF
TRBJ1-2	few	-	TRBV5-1	TGCGCCAGCAGAGAGAGGCATGGCTACACCTTC	CASRERHGYTF
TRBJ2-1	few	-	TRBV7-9	TGTGCCAGCAGCTTAGGGACAGTGGGTTTTTCCTACAATGAGCAGTTCTTC	CASSLGTVGFSYNEQFF
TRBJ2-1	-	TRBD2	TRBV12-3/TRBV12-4	TGTGCCAGCATGAGCGGGAGAGTCGGGGAGCAGTTCTTC	CASMSGRVGEQFF
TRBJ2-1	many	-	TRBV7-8	TGTGCCAGCAGCTTAGCGCGGGTGGCGACAAAATACAATGAGCAGTTCTTC	CASSLARVATKYNEQFF
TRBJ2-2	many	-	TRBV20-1	TGCAGTGCTAGTAAGAACGCGAACACCGGGGAGCTGTTTTTT	CSASKNANTGELFF
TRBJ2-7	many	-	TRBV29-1	TGCAGCGTAACACCGCTTAGGGGGACCTACGAGCAGTACTTC	CSVTPLRGTYEQYF
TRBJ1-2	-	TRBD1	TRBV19	TGTGCCAGTAGTATTTCGGCAGGGGGCGGAAACTATGGCTACACCTTC	CASSISAGGGNYGYTF
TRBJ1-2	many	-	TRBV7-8	TGTGCCAGCAGCGCCACCCTACAGGGCTATGGCTACACCTTC	CASSATLQGYGYTF
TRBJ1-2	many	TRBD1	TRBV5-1	TGCGCCAGCAGCTTACAGGGGGCGGACTATGGCTACACCTTC	CASSLQGADYGYTF
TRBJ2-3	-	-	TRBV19	TGTGCCAGTAGTATTATTGCTAGCACAGATACGCAGTATTTT	CASSIIASTDTQYF
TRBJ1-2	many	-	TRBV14	TGTGCCAGCAGCCTGGGTGGCAGCATCTATGGCTACACCTTC	CASSLGGSIYGYTF
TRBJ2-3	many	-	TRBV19	TGTGCCAGTAGTATAGCCAGGGGAACCACAGATACGCAGTATTTT	CASSIARGTTDTQYF
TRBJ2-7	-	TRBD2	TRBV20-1	TGCAGTGCTAGGCCTAGCGGGAGGTTATTTGGAGAGCAGTACTTC	CSARPSGRLFGEQYF
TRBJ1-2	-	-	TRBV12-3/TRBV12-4	TGTGCCAGCAGACCTACAGGGTACTATGGCTACACCTTC	CASRPTGYYGYTF
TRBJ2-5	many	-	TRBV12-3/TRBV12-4	TGTGCCAGCAGTTTTTACAGGGTGGACCGGGAGACCCAGTACTTC	CASSFYRVDRETQYF
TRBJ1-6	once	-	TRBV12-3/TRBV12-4	TGTGCCAGCACCAACGGGGGTGGAGGCTCACTCTATAATTCACCCCTCCACTTT	CASTNGGGGSLYNSPLHF
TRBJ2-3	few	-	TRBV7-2	TGTGCCAGCAGCTTAGTACTCCCGGCGGATACGCAGTATTTT	CASSLVLPADTQYF
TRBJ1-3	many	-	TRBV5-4	TGTGCCAGCAGCTTATCCAGTTCTGGAAACACCATATATTTT	CASSLSSSGNTIYF
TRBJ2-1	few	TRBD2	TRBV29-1	TGCAGCGTTCCCATTAGCGGGAGGGCGGGTGAGCAGTTCTTC	CSVPISGRAGEQFF
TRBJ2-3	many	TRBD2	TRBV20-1	TGCAGTGCTAGAGATCCCCTAGCGGGAGATCCAGATACGCAGTATTTT	CSARDPLAGDPDTQYF
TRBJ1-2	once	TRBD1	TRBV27	TGTGCCAGCAGTCCACAGGGGGACTACAGCTACACCTTC	CASSPQGDYSYTF
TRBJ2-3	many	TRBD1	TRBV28	TGTGCCAGCTACCAGGGGGCCACAGATACGCAGTATTTT	CASYQGATDTQYF
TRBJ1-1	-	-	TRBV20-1	TGCAGTGAGGTGAGGGACACTGAAGCTTTCTTT	CSEVRDTEAFF
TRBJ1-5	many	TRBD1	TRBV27	TGTGCCAGCAGTCGGACAGGGGGCGGTCAGCCCCAGCATTTT	CASSRTGGGQPQHF
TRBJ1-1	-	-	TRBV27	TGTGCCAGCAGCTCCCGGGGCCTGAACACTGAAGCTTTCTTT	CASSSRGLNTEAFF
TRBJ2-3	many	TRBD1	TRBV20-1	TGCAGTGCTAGAGTGGACAGGACTTTCACAGATACGCAGTATTTT	CSARVDRTFTDTQYF
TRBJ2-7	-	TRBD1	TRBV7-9	TGTGCCAGCAGCCTAAGGACAGGGGGCGGCTACGAGCAGTACTTC	CASSLRTGGGYEQYF
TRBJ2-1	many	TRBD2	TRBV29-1	TGCAGCGTTGATGAAAGCGGGGGGGCCATTGAGCAGTTCTTC	CSVDESGGAIEQFF
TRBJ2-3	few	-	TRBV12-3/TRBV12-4	TGTGCCAGCAGTTTTGGGGTGCCAGATACGCAGTATTTT	CASSFGVPDTQYF
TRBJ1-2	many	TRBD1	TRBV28	TGTGCCAGCAGCTTGACCGGGACAGGGATGGTTGGTGGCTATGGCTACACCTTC	CASSLTGTGMVGGYGYTF
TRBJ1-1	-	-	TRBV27	TGTGCCAGCAGTTTATCCCTGACAGAGAACACTAAAGCTTTCTTT	CASSLSLTENTKAFF
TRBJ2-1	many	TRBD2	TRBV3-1	TGTGCCAGCAGCCATACCGGGACTAGTTCCTACAATGAGCAGTTCTTC	CASSHTGTSSYNEQFF
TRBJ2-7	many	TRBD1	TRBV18	TGTGCCAGCTCACCGCTACAGGGGGAAGAGCAGTACTTC	CASSPLQGEEQYF